A selection of T cell receptor beta chains follows, all from one sample in a study of patients and donors after allogeneic stem cell transplantation. TCRdb re-derived calls from the RT-PCR reads in MiXCR, one entry per CDR3 protein. The sample lists approximately 150,000 distinct CDR3 sequences, approximately 28% occurring once. The sample comprised blood, either unsorted or a sorted T cell fraction (not recorded which). Receptors were obtained from a human donor who was either an allogeneic HSCT recipient or a stem cell or donor lymphocyte infusion donor (not recorded which). It is not recorded whose cells these are; they may come from a transplant donor. CDR3s include the opening cysteine and the closing phenylalanine or tryptophan. D genes are given only for firm matches. Size is omitted from some rows. Given values are once, few, many or a class for expanded clones.

>NA|NA|TRBV2|TRBJ2-1
TGTGCCAGCAGTGAACTTGTGGGAAGCTCCTACAATGAGCAGTTCTTC
CASSELVGSSYNEQFF
>NA|few|TRBV3-1|TRBJ2-7
TGTGCCAGCAGCCACCCGCCCACCTACGAGCAGTACTTC
CASSHPPTYEQYF
>NA|NA|TRBV29-1|TRBJ1-1
TGCAGCGTTGAAGACTCCCCCGGGAACACTGAAGCTTTCTTT
CSVEDSPGNTEAFF
>NA|few|TRBV6-6|TRBJ1-3
TGTGCCAGCGGGCTAGGGACGTGGGGAAACACCATATATTTT
CASGLGTWGNTIYF
>NA|few|TRBV12-3/TRBV12-4|TRBJ1-5
TGTGCCAGCACTTTGGGTAATCAGCCCCAGCATTTT
CASTLGNQPQHF
>NA|NA|TRBV5-4|TRBJ2-5
TGTGCCAGCAGCTTATCCCAAGAGACCCAGTACTTC
CASSLSQETQYF
>NA|NA|TRBV27|TRBJ2-1
TGTGCCAGCAGTTCCGGCGAACTAGTGAGGAATGAGCAGTTCTTC
CASSSGELVRNEQFF
>NA|few|TRBV12-3/TRBV12-4|TRBJ2-5
TGTGCCAGCAGTTTACCGGGGAATGGGGAGACCCAGTACTTC
CASSLPGNGETQYF
>TRBD2|NA|TRBV6-5|TRBJ2-3
TGTGCCAGCAGTTTTAGCGGGAATGGTCCAGATACGCAGTATTTT
CASSFSGNGPDTQYF
>NA|NA|TRBV28|TRBJ2-7
TGTGCCAGCAGTCCACTCGGGATTCCTCCCTACGAGCAGTACTTC
CASSPLGIPPYEQYF
>NA|many|TRBV6-2/TRBV6-3|TRBJ1-5
TGTGCCAGCAGTTACAGCGGGGTCTGGCAGCCCCAGCATTTT
CASSYSGVWQPQHF
>NA|NA|TRBV28|TRBJ2-1
TGTGCCAGCAGTCCTCCGGGACTGAATTACAATGAGCAGTTCTTC
CASSPPGLNYNEQFF
>TRBD2|NA|TRBV9|TRBJ2-7
TGTGCCAGCACCCCTCAGCGGGAACCAACCTACGAGCAGTACTTC
CASTPQREPTYEQYF
>TRBD1|NA|TRBV12-3/TRBV12-4|TRBJ2-5
TGTGCCAGCAGACCAACAGGGGGCGGGGAGACCCAGTACTTC
CASRPTGGGETQYF
>TRBD2|NA|TRBV29-1|TRBJ2-7
TGCAGCGTTGCGGAGGGGCGGACCAGCGGGACCTCCTCCTACGAGCAGTACTTC
CSVAEGRTSGTSSYEQYF
>TRBD2|NA|TRBV4-2|TRBJ2-3
TGTGCCAGCAGCCAACATGGGACTAGCGGGAGGACAGATACGCAGTATTTT
CASSQHGTSGRTDTQYF
>TRBD1|few|TRBV9|TRBJ1-2
TGTGCCAGCAGCACCTCCGGACAGGGGGGCTATGGCTACACCTTC
CASSTSGQGGYGYTF
>NA|NA|TRBV6-5|TRBJ2-7
TGTGCCAGCAGTTACGCCTCGGACCCCTCCTACGAGCAGTACTTC
CASSYASDPSYEQYF
>TRBD2|few|TRBV29-1|TRBJ2-2
TGCAGCGGAGCGGGATCCGGGGAGCTGTTTTTT
CSGAGSGELFF
>TRBD1|many|TRBV15|TRBJ1-5
TGTGCCACCAGCAGAGGGACAGGGTCGTTCAATCAGCCCCAGCATTTT
CATSRGTGSFNQPQHF
>NA|NA|TRBV6-2/TRBV6-3|TRBJ1-5
TGTGCCAGCAGTTACTCGAGCGGGAGCAATCAGCCCCAGCATTTT
CASSYSSGSNQPQHF
>TRBD1|NA|TRBV4-3|TRBJ2-5
TGCGCCAGCAGTCATCGGACAGGGGTGTACCAAGAGACCCAGTACTTC
CASSHRTGVYQETQYF
>TRBD1|NA|TRBV4-2|TRBJ1-1
TGTGCCAGCAGCCAGACGGACAGGGGAGCTTTCTTT
CASSQTDRGAFF
>TRBD1|NA|TRBV28|TRBJ2-5
TGTGCCAGCAGTTCGGGGGACAGGTATATGGAGACCCAGTACTTC
CASSSGDRYMETQYF
>NA|NA|TRBV19|TRBJ2-7
TGTGCCAGTAGTATGATAGGGAGAGCCTACGAGCAGTACTTC
CASSMIGRAYEQYF
>NA|NA|TRBV20-1|TRBJ2-2
TGCAGTGCTCCCTCCGTTACCGGGGAGCTGTTTTTT
CSAPSVTGELFF
>TRBD2|NA|TRBV4-3|TRBJ2-1
TGCGCCAGCAGCCAGATAGCGGGAGGTATTGATGAGCAGTTCTTC
CASSQIAGGIDEQFF
>NA|few|TRBV15|TRBJ2-1
TGTGCCACCAGCAGAGATCCCTCGGCGGGTGGGATTAATGAGCAGTTCTTC
CATSRDPSAGGINEQFF
>TRBD1|NA|TRBV25-1|TRBJ2-2
TGTGCCAGCAGTATAGCAGGGGGCGGGGAGCTGTTTTTT
CASSIAGGGELFF
>TRBD2|NA|TRBV20-1|TRBJ2-3
TGCAGTGCTAGTATCAGCGCGGGGGCAGATACGCAGTATTTT
CSASISAGADTQYF
>NA|few|TRBV20-1|TRBJ2-1
TGCAGTGCTAGGGATGTCGGCAACAATGAGCAGTTCTTC
CSARDVGNNEQFF
>NA|many|TRBV12-3/TRBV12-4|TRBJ1-2
TGTGCCAGCAGTTCACCAGGAATGTTTGGCTACACCTTC
CASSSPGMFGYTF
>NA|many|TRBV5-1|TRBJ1-1
TGCGCCAGCAGCTTGGCAGTCCGAGGCACTGAAGCTTTCTTT
CASSLAVRGTEAFF
>TRBD1|NA|TRBV4-1|TRBJ1-1
TGCGCCAGCAGCCACCTGAGGACAGGCGGGGACACTGAAGCTTTCTTT
CASSHLRTGGDTEAFF
>TRBD1|few|TRBV7-2|TRBJ1-2
TGTGCCAGCACCCAAGATGGACAGGGGAGCTATGGCTACACCTTC
CASTQDGQGSYGYTF
>NA|NA|TRBV5-1|TRBJ2-5
TGCGCCAGCAGCTCAGGATGGACGGAGTACCAAGAGACCCAGTACTTC
CASSSGWTEYQETQYF
>NA|NA|TRBV24-1|TRBJ2-5
TGTGCCACCAGCCTCACAGGTGCGGAGACCCAGTACTTC
CATSLTGAETQYF